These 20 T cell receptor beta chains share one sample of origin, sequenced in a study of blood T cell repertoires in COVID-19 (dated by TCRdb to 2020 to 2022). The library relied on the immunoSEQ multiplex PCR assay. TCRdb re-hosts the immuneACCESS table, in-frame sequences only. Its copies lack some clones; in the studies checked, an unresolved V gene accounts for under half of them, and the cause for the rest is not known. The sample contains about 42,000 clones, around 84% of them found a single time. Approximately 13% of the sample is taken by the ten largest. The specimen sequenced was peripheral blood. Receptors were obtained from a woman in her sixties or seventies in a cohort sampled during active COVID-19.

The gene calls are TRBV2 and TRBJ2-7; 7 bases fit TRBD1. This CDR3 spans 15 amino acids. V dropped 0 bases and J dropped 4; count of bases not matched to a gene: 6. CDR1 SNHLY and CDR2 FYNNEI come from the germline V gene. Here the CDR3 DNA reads TGTGCCAGCAGTGAAGCGGGTCAGGGACAGTACGAGCAGTACTTC. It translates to CASSEAGQGQYEQYF.

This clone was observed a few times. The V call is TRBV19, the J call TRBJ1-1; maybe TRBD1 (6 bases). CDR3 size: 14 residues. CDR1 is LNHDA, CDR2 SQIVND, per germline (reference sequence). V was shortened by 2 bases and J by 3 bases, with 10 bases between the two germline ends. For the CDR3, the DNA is TGTGCCAGTAGTATACAGGGGTCCGACACTGAAGCTTTCTTT. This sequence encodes CASSIQGSDTEAFF.

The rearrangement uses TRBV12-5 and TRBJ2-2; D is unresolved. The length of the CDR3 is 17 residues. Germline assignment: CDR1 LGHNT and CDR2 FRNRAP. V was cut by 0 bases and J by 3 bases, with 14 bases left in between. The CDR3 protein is CASGLVLSSVYTGELFF. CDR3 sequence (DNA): TGTGCTAGTGGTTTGGTACTGTCCAGCGTTTACACCGGGGAGCTGTTTTTT.

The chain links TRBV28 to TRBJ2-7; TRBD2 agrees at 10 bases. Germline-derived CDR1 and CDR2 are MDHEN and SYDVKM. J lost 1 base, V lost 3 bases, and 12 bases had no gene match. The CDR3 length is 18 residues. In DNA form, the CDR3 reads TGTGCCAGCAGTTTCGGGCTAGCGGGAGTGAACCCTTCCTACGAGCAGTACTTC. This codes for CASSFGLAGVNPSYEQYF.

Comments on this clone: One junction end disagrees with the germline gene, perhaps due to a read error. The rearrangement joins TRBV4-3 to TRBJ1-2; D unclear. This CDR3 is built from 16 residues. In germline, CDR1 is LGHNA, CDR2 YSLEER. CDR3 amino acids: CTSSQVWEEGNYGYTF. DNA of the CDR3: TGCACCAGCAGCCAAGTTTGGGAGGAGGGTAACTATGGCTACACCTTC.

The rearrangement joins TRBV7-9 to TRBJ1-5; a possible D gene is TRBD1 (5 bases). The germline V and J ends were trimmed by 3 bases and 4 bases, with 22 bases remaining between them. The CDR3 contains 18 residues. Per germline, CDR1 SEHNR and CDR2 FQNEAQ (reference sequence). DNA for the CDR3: TGTGCCAGCAGCTTTTATGGGAGGGACTGGGTCGGGAATCAGCCCCAGCATTTT. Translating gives CASSFYGRDWVGNQPQHF.

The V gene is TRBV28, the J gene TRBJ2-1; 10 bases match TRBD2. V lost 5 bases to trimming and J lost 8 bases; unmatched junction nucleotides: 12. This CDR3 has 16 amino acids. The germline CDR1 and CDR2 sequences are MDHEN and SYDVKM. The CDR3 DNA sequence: TGTGCCAGCAGTCCCGGAGTAGCGGGAGGAAGGGATGAGCAGTTCTTC. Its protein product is CASSPGVAGGRDEQFF.

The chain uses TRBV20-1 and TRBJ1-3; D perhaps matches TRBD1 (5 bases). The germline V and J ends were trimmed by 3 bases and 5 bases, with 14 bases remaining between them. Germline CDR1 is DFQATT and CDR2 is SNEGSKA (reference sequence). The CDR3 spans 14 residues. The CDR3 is CSASKDITRNTIYF. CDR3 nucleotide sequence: TGCAGTGCTAGTAAGGACATAACCCGAAACACCATATATTTT.

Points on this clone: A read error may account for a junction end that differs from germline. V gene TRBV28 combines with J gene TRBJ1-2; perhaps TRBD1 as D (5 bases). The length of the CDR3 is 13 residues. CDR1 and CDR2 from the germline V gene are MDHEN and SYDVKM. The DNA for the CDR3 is TGTGCCAGCAGTTTGACACGCCGGAGGGGCAGCCGGTTC. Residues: CASSLTRRRGSRF.

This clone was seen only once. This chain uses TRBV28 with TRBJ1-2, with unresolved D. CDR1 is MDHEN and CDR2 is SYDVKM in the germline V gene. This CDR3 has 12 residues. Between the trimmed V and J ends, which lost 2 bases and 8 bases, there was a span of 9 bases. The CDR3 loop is CASSLTGRGYTF. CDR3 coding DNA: TGTGCCAGCAGTTTAACGGGAAGAGGCTACACCTTC.

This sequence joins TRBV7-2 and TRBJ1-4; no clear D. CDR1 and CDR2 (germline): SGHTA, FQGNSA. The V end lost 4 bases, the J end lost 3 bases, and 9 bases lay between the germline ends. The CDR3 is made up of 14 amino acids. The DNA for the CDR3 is TGTGCCAGCAGCTCGGGTCTCGCTAATGAAAAACTGTTTTTT. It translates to CASSSGLANEKLFF.

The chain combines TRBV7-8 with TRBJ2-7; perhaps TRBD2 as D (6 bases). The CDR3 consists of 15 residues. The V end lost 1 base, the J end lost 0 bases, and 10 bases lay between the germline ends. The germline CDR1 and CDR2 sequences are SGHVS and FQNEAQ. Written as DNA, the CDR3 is TGTGCCAGCAGCTTAGAGGTAGCGGCCTCCTACGAGCAGTACTTC. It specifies CASSLEVAASYEQYF.

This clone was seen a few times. This CDR3 is CASSQDWDIIGQDTQYF. Written as DNA, the CDR3 is TGCGCCAGCAGCCAAGATTGGGACATAATCGGTCAAGATACGCAGTATTTT. The rearrangement joins TRBV4-1 to TRBJ2-3; D perhaps matches TRBD1 (6 bases). Trimming stripped 0 bases from V and 5 bases from J, with 18 bases between. The V gene's germline CDR1 is MGHRA and CDR2 YSYEKL. This CDR3 is 17 amino acids long.

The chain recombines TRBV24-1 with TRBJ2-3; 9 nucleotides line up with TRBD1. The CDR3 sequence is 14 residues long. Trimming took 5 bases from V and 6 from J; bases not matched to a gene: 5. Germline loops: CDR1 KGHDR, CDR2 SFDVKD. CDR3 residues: CATSADRGLDTQYF. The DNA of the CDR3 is TGTGCCACCAGTGCGGACAGGGGACTTGATACGCAGTATTTT.

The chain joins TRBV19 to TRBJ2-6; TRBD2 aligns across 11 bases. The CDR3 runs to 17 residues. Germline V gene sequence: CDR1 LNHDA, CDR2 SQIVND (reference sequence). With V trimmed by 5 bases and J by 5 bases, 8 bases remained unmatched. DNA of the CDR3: TGTGCCAGTAGTGCGGGACTAGCGGCCCCCTGGGCCAACGTCCTGACTTTC. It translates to CASSAGLAAPWANVLTF.

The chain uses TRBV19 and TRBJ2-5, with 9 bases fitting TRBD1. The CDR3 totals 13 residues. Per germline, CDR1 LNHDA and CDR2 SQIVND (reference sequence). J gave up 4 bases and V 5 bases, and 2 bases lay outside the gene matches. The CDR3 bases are TGTGCCAGTAGTTTACAGGGGGCAGAGACCCAGTACTTC. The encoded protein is CASSLQGAETQYF.

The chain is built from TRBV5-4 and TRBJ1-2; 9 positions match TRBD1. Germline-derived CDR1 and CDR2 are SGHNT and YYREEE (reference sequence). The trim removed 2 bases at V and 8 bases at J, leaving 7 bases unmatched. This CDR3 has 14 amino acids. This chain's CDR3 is CASSLQGAGSGYTF. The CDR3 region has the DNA TGTGCCAGCAGCTTACAGGGGGCCGGATCCGGCTACACCTTC.

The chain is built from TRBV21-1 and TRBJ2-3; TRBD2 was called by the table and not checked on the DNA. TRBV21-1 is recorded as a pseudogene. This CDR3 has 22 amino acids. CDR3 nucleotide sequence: TGTGCCACCCGACGTAGGACTAGCGGGAGTGGCGGTATAAAGAGGAGCACAGATACGCAGTATTTT. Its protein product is CATRRRTSGSGGIKRSTDTQYF.

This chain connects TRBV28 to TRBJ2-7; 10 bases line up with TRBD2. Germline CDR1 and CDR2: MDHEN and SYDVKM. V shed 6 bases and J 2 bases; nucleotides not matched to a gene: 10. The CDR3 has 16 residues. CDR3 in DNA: TGTGCCAGCAGCCTCAACCCTAGCGGGAGCGCCTACGAGCAGTACTTC. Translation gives CASSLNPSGSAYEQYF.

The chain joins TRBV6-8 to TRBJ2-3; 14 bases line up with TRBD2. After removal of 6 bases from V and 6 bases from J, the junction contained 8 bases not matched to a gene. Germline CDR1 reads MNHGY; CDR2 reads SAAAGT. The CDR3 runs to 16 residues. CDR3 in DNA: TGTGCCAGCAGCCCCTGGAGGACTAGCGGGAGGGATACGCAGTATTTT. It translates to CASSPWRTSGRDTQYF.